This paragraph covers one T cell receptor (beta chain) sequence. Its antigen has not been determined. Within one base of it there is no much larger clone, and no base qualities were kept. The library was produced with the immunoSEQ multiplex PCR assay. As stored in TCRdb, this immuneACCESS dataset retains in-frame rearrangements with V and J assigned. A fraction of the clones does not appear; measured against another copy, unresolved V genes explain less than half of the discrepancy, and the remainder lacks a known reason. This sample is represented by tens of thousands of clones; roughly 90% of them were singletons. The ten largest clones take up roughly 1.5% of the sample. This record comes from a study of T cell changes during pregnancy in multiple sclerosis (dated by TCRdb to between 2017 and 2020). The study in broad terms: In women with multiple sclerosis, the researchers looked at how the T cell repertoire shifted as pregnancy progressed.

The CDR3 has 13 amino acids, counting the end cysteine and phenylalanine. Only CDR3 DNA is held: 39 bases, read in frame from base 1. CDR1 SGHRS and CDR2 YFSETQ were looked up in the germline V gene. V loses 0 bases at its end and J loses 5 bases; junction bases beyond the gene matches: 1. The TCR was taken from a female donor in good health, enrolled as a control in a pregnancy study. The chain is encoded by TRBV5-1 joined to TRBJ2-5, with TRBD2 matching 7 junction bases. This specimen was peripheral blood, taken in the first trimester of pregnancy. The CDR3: CASSLAGRETQYF. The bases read TGCGCCAGCAGCTTGGCCGGGAGGGAGACCCAGTACTTC.